These 22 T cell receptor beta chains came from one sample sequenced in a study of metastatic and nonmetastatic thyroid tumors. TCRdb reprocessed the PCR reads using MiXCR. Seen here are about 93,000 clones, about 13% observed once, and the top ten hold around 11%. Treatment of any kind had been given to no patient before thyroid surgery. Material for sequencing was blood. Every receptor here comes from a female donor with papillary thyroid cancer or a benign thyroid nodule (not recorded which). Some clones in this sample may be carry-over from other donors' samples.

This clone was seen many times. The gene calls are TRBV20-1 and TRBJ1-6, with TRBD1 matching 7 bases. This CDR3 comprises 14 residues. J lost 7 bases, V lost 3 bases, and 6 bases had no gene match. CDR1 is DFQATT and CDR2 is SNEGSKA in the germline V gene (reference sequence). CDR3 sequence (DNA): TGCAGTGCTAGGGGGACAGCGGACAATTCACCCCTCCACTTT. The encoded protein is CSARGTADNSPLHF.

This clone has a count of ten or more. The J gene is TRBJ2-7, the V gene TRBV27, with 7 positions matching TRBD2. The germline V gene has CDR1 MNHEY and CDR2 SMNVEV (reference sequence). V shed 6 bases and J 9 bases; nucleotides not matched to a gene: 17. CDR3 length: 15 residues. DNA for the CDR3: TGTGCCAGCAGCGAACCTGCGCGGGGACTACGCGTGCAGTACTTC. As protein: CASSEPARGLRVQYF.

The J gene is TRBJ2-7, the V gene TRBV15; the D gene is possibly TRBD1 (6 bases). CDR1 and CDR2 from the germline V gene are LNHNV and YYDKDF (reference sequence). This CDR3 spans 17 amino acids. V lost 3 bases and J 2 bases, leaving 20 bases between the germline ends. As DNA, the CDR3 is TGTGCCACCAGCAGTGAACTGGACAGCTTAACCACCTACGAGCAGTACTTC. Encoded protein: CATSSELDSLTTYEQYF.

This clone was observed at least ten times. The rearrangement links TRBV20-1 to TRBJ2-1; 10 nucleotides line up with TRBD2. Germline CDR1 is DFQATT and CDR2 is SNEGSKA (reference sequence). V lost 2 bases, J lost 0 bases, and 4 bases stayed unmatched. The CDR3 has 16 residues. Written as DNA, the CDR3 is TGCAGTGCTAGACTAGCGGGGGAGAGCTCCTACAATGAGCAGTTCTTC. Encoded protein: CSARLAGESSYNEQFF.

This clone occurred many times. The chain links TRBV2 to TRBJ1-5, with D tentatively TRBD1 (6 bases). Per germline, CDR1 SNHLY and CDR2 FYNNEI. The V gene lost 6 bases and the J gene lost 7 bases, with 10 bases spanning the gap. The length of the CDR3 is 12 residues. In DNA, the CDR3 is TGTGCCAGCAGGGACGACAGGCAGCCCCAGCATTTT. This translates into CASRDDRQPQHF.

Note on this clone: Its ends do not fully match the called genes, so a read error is possible. The rearrangement joins TRBV11-3 to TRBJ1-2; unclear D gene. CDR1 and CDR2 from the germline V gene are SGHNT and YENEEA. This CDR3 comprises 14 residues. DNA of the CDR3: TGTGCCAGCAGCTTAGATCCCTGCGGGCGAGGCTACGCCTTC. Translation: CASSLDPCGRGYAF.

This clone was seen a few times. The V and J genes are TRBV6-2 or TRBV6-3 and TRBJ1-6; 7 nucleotides align to TRBD1. The V segment lost 5 bases and the J segment 9 bases; nucleotides outside the gene matches: 1. Germline V CDR1 and CDR2: MNHEY, SVGEGT. This CDR3 spans 12 amino acids. CDR3 nucleotides: TGTGCCAGCAGTCGGACAGGTTCACCCCTCCACTTT. Its protein product is CASSRTGSPLHF.

The sample holds many counts of this clone. The chain links TRBV18 to TRBJ2-7; 8 nucleotides match TRBD1. CDR3 length: 15 amino acids. CDR1 is KGHSH, CDR2 LQKENI, per germline. J was trimmed by 0 bases and V by 4 bases; bases with no gene match: 5. CDR3 sequence reads: CASSQTGADSYEQYF. CDR3 nucleotide sequence: TGTGCCAGCTCACAGACAGGGGCTGACTCCTACGAGCAGTACTTC.

This clone appeared many times. The V and J genes are TRBV15 and TRBJ2-3; maybe TRBD2 (6 bases). The germline gives CDR1 LNHNV, CDR2 YYDKDF (reference sequence). The V and J ends lost 5 bases and 8 bases respectively, with 20 bases between them. The CDR3 is 15 amino acids. The CDR3 sequence: CATSQAEGRSGTQYF. CDR3 DNA: TGTGCCACCAGCCAGGCGGAGGGAAGGAGTGGTACGCAGTATTTT.

This clone was counted many times. The V call is TRBV11-2, the J call TRBJ2-1, with TRBD2 identical over 11 bases. CDR1 and CDR2 (germline): SGHAT, FQNNGV. V lost 5 bases, J lost 5 bases, and 8 bases stayed unmatched. The CDR3 totals 16 residues. CDR3: CASSPMTSGIHNEQFF. CDR3 nucleotides: TGTGCCAGCAGCCCCATGACTAGCGGGATACACAATGAGCAGTTCTTC.

There are many counts of this clone. The chain combines TRBV7-8 with TRBJ1-4; D gene ambiguous. The CDR3 length is 14 residues. The V end was cut by 3 bases, the J end by 2 bases, with 7 bases between. From germline, CDR1 is SGHVS and CDR2 FQNEAQ. Here the CDR3 reads CASSFEGTNEKLFF. The CDR3 DNA sequence: TGTGCCAGCAGCTTCGAAGGGACTAATGAAAAACTGTTTTTT.

This clone was seen repeatedly, ten times or more. The V call is TRBV28, the J call TRBJ2-2; D is perhaps TRBD1 (6 bases). This CDR3 has 14 residues. Trimming cost V 5 bases and J 3 bases, with 10 bases left between them. From germline, CDR1 is MDHEN and CDR2 SYDVKM. CDR3 nucleotides: TGTGCCAGCAGTCCTCAGGGGTACACCGGGGAGCTGTTTTTT. This sequence encodes CASSPQGYTGELFF. Combining the CDR3 with reference TRBV28 and TRBJ2-2 gives the whole variable domain DVKVTQSSRYLVKRTGEKVFLECVQDMDHENMFWYRQDPGLGLRLIYFSYDVKMKEKGDIPEGYSVSREKKERFSLILESASTNQTSMYLCASSPQGYTGELFFGEGSRLTVL.

This clone has at least ten counts. The rearrangement uses TRBV10-3 and TRBJ2-1; the match to TRBD2 covers 8 bases. Germline CDR1 is ENHRY and CDR2 is SYGVKD. This CDR3 has 15 residues. V dropped 4 bases and J dropped 4; count of bases not matched to a gene: 6. For the CDR3, the DNA is TGTGCCATCAGTGGGGGACTAGACTCTTACAATGAGCAGTTCTTC. The encoded protein is CAISGGLDSYNEQFF.

This clone has ten or more counts. Different DNA sequences within this sample yield the same CDR3. The chain uses TRBV10-2 and TRBJ2-6; TRBD2 matches at 14 bases. J was trimmed by 0 bases and V by 10 bases; bases with no gene match: 5. The CDR3 is 17 residues long. From germline, CDR1 is WSHSY and CDR2 SAAADI. The CDR3 sequence: CATLGTSGSSGANVLTF. The CDR3 DNA is TGCGCCACCCTTGGGACTAGCGGGAGCTCTGGGGCCAACGTCCTGACTTTC.

Only a few counts were recorded for this clone. Its ends do not fully match the called genes, so a read error is possible. For the CDR3, the DNA is TGTACCAGCAGTCCTAGGTCTAGCACAGATACGCAGTATTTT. This encodes CTSSPRSSTDTQYF. This chain uses TRBV28 with TRBJ2-3; D unclear. CDR1 is MDHEN, CDR2 SYDVKM, per germline. The CDR3 consists of 14 residues.

V is TRBV5-6 and J is TRBJ1-4; D not resolved. Germline V gives CDR1 SGHDT, CDR2 YYEEEE. V lost 0 bases to trimming and J lost 8 bases, with 11 bases between them. The CDR3 sequence is 14 residues long. The CDR3 DNA sequence: TGTGCCAGCAGCTTGGTGACCGGTGGGGAAAAACTGTTTTTT. Amino acid sequence: CASSLVTGGEKLFF. Full variable domain (rest looked up from reference TRBV5-6 and TRBJ1-4): DAGVTQSPTHLIKTRGQQVTLRCSPKSGHDTVSWYQQALGQGPQFIFQYYEEEERQRGNFPDRFSGHQFPNYSSELNVNALLLGDSALYLCASSLVTGGEKLFFGSGTQLSVL.

This clone was detected many times. The CDR3 sequence is CASSLFQNTEAFF. CDR3 sequence (DNA): TGTGCCAGCAGCTTGTTTCAGAACACTGAAGCTTTCTTT. This chain joins TRBV7-2 and TRBJ1-1; D is unclear. CDR1 is SGHTA and CDR2 is FQGNSA in the germline V gene. With 3 bases removed from V and 1 base from J, the gap between germline ends came to 6 bases. This CDR3 is 13 amino acids long.

By share, this clone ranks as medium-sized (0.01 to 0.1%). The rearrangement joins TRBV20-1 to TRBJ1-5; 7 nucleotides match TRBD1. The V gene end was trimmed by 6 bases and the J gene end by 4 bases; junction bases not matched to a gene: 12. The CDR3 loop spans 15 amino acids. CDR1 is DFQATT and CDR2 is SNEGSKA in the germline V gene (reference sequence). CDR3 loop: CSAVRQGELNQPQHF. For the CDR3, the DNA is TGCAGTGCGGTTAGACAGGGAGAATTGAATCAGCCCCAGCATTTT.

This clone showed up just a few times. A much more abundant neighbour one base away suggests this may be a read error. The chain joins TRBV6-1 to TRBJ1-5; D call uncertain. V dropped 3 bases and J dropped 6 bases, with 15 bases sitting between them. CDR1 MNHNS and CDR2 SASEGT come from the germline V gene. The CDR3 has 15 residues. The CDR3 DNA follows: TGTGCCAGCAGTGAGGGGTCGTCTCATTGTCAGCCCCAGCATTTT. This codes for CASSEGSSHCQPQHF.

This clone has a count of ten or more. The rearrangement joins TRBV20-1 to TRBJ1-6; possible D gene TRBD1, 5 bases. With 3 bases removed from V and 5 bases from J, the gap between germline ends came to 14 bases. The CDR3 is 15 amino acids. Germline assignment: CDR1 DFQATT and CDR2 SNEGSKA (reference sequence). The DNA of the CDR3 is TGCAGTGCTAGGGCCGGGGCAGCTAATAATTCACCCCTCCACTTT. Encoded protein: CSARAGAANNSPLHF.

In its sample, this clone was seen many times. The chain employs TRBV2 and TRBJ1-1, with TRBD1 as a possible D gene (6 bases). Germline V lookup: CDR1 SNHLY, CDR2 FYNNEI. This CDR3 spans 11 amino acids. V lost 6 bases and J lost 10, with 12 bases in between. The CDR3 spells CASRTGDGAFF. As DNA, the CDR3 is TGTGCCAGCAGGACAGGTGACGGAGCTTTCTTT.

This rearrangement joins TRBV30 to TRBJ2-3; D is unresolved. The CDR3 runs 11 residues. Trimming removed 1 base at V and 11 bases at J, with 10 bases between. Germline lookup yields CDR1 GTSNPN and CDR2 SVGIG (reference sequence). The CDR3 spells CAWSDSLKQYF. The CDR3 nucleotides read TGTGCCTGGAGTGATAGTTTGAAGCAGTATTTT.